Listed below are T cell receptor beta chains from one sample, sequenced in a study of T cell clonotyping in hematopoietic cell transplantation. This table comes from immunoSEQ multiplex PCR, and its TCRdb copy is limited to in-frame clones, with some not included. The sample includes around 7,000 clones, 98% of them seen just once. Source: PBMCs, taken 30 days after allogeneic stem cell transplant. Receptor source: a male patient aged 60-70 years who had an allogeneic stem cell transplant from a related donor, so the T cells may come from the graft donor. Some clones in this sample may be carry-over from other donors' samples. CDR3s include the opening cysteine and the closing phenylalanine or tryptophan.

>TRBJ1-1|TRBV5-4|12
CASSLDRSEAFF
>TRBJ2-7|TRBV2|11
CASSGGTGEYF
>TRBJ2-7|TRBV28|14
CASSLGDRVGEQYF
>TRBJ1-2|TRBV11-2|12
CASSSSPQGYTF
>TRBJ1-1|TRBV10-3|13
CAITHDKNTEAFF
>TRBJ2-1|TRBV5-4|15
CASSFGRDPFDEQFF
>TRBJ1-1|TRBV4-3|15
CASRQDLAGGTEAFF
>TRBJ2-7|TRBV5-1|14
CASSLDRLENEQYF
>TRBJ2-3|TRBV29-1|13
CSVEQNIRDTQYF
>TRBJ1-1|TRBV19|16
CASSLVGFGTNTEAFF
>TRBJ1-5|TRBV9|16
CASSGGTGGSNQPQHF
>TRBJ2-7|TRBV20-1|11
CSARSPTQQYF
>TRBJ2-7|TRBV2|11
CASSEKRTEYF
>TRBJ1-4|TRBV29-1|14
CSVESLGEGEKLFF
>TRBJ1-2|TRBV19|16
CASTPVGGPRNYGYTF
>TRBJ2-7|TRBV7-6|14
CASSPTEEFYEQYF
>TRBJ1-2|TRBV29-1|14
CSARGQGAWSGYTF
>TRBJ1-5|TRBV9|15
CASSPSGVGNQPQHF
>TRBJ1-1|TRBV7-3|14
CASSLSFANTEAFF
>TRBJ1-2|TRBV19|17
CASSMRDRNNFYYGYTF
>TRBJ2-1|TRBV11-3|17
CASSLDWASGGGNEQFF
>TRBJ1-2|TRBV9|12
CASSVADNGYTF
>TRBJ2-5|TRBV19|18
CASSTNPPSGERQETQYF
>TRBJ1-6|TRBV6-6|13
CASSSPDNSPLHF
>TRBJ2-1|TRBV15|14
CATRGTRGEGEQFF
>TRBJ2-7|TRBV7-2|11
CASSASGEQYF
>TRBJ1-6|TRBV7-6|14
CASSLESRDSPLHF
>TRBJ1-3|TRBV5-8|15
CASSLAGESGNTIYF
>TRBJ1-1|TRBV2|13
CASSGDPRTEAFF
>TRBJ2-7|TRBV11-3|12
CASSLEPYEQYF
>TRBJ1-2|TRBV6-5|14
CASSPRADLMGYTF
>TRBJ1-4|TRBV7-6|15
CASSLVQGGFEKLFF
>TRBJ1-2|TRBV30|15
CAWSTPDREAHGYTF
>TRBJ2-2|TRBV25-1|17
CASSARKRTENAGELFF
>TRBJ2-7|TRBV5-6|14
CASSLHGTVYEQYF
>TRBJ1-6|TRBV7-8|17
CASSTPTGGSYNSPLHF
>TRBJ1-2|TRBV10-3|14
CAIRPGALNYGYTF
>TRBJ1-1|TRBV19|14
CASSNRADNTEAFF
>TRBJ2-2|TRBV6-5|13
CASSPRATGELFF
>TRBJ1-1|TRBV10-3|13
CAISGGQGGEAFF
>TRBJ2-6|TRBV28|16
CASSWDSSSGANVLTF
>TRBJ1-5|TRBV10-2|16
CASTPDRAYSNQPQHF
>TRBJ2-3|TRBV5-1|15
CASSQISGDSDTQYF
>TRBJ1-2|TRBV2|14
CASSRGQDDYGYTF
>TRBJ2-7|TRBV7-8|14
CASSIVAGDYEQYF
>TRBJ1-5|TRBV28|15
CASSFGSYSNQPQHF
>TRBJ2-7|TRBV7-2|13
CASSLGKNYEQYF
>TRBJ2-1|TRBV12-5|15
CASGPRTLGGGEQFF
>TRBJ1-2|TRBV7-9|14
CASSLLQGARGYTF
>TRBJ1-1|TRBV27|16
CATSRRGGASVTEAFF
>TRBJ2-7|TRBV9|13
CASSVNLDREQYF
>TRBJ1-1|TRBV25-1|14
CASSEYPQARKAFF
>TRBJ1-2|TRBV28|13
CASRRGGHYGYTF